Each of the 23 T cell receptor beta chains below was sequenced from the same sample in a study of beta chain features in type 1 diabetes. The entirety of the isolated RNA underwent reverse transcription, so expressed TCRB transcripts were sequenced. TCRdb's table, derived via immunoSEQ multiplex PCR, lists solely in-frame clones and lacks some. The profile shows more than 300,000 clones, 10% to 15% of them singletons. Their cognate antigens are unknown. The study's findings and limits: In all four CD4+ subsets, TCRB CDR3 length was significantly, moderately reduced in type 1 diabetes.

The specimen sequenced was naive CD4+ T cells from blood. The receptors derive from a young woman with type 1 diabetes.

This clone was observed a few times. V and J are TRBV5-1 and TRBJ2-1, with 14 bases fitting TRBD2. The CDR3 runs to 20 residues. From germline, CDR1 is SGHRS and CDR2 YFSETQ. The V and J ends lost 3 bases and 0 bases, in that order; junction bases with no gene match: 11. The CDR3 loop is CASSSGLAGGPTSSYNEQFF. CDR3 in DNA: TGCGCCAGCAGCTCTGGACTAGCGGGAGGACCGACAAGCTCCTACAATGAGCAGTTCTTC.

A few counts support this clone. This chain uses TRBV28 with TRBJ2-2; TRBD2 agrees at 9 bases. The CDR3 is 14 residues long. The junction had 11 bases not matched to a gene; V was cut back by 11 bases and J by 7 bases. From germline, CDR1 is MDHEN and CDR2 SYDVKM. The CDR3 bases are TGTGCCTCCTGGGTAGCGGGAGAGTTCGGGGAGCTGTTTTTT. Translation gives CASWVAGEFGELFF.

This CDR3 reads CASSQGHGYTF. The CDR3 DNA follows: TGTGCCAGCAGCCAGGGTCATGGCTACACCTTC. The chain has TRBV13 and TRBJ1-2; D is possibly TRBD1 (5 bases). This CDR3 is built from 11 residues. The germline gives CDR1 PRHDT, CDR2 FYEKMQ (reference sequence). Trimming cost V 5 bases and J 6 bases, with 7 bases left between them.

This clone was seen more than once but under ten times. The chain carries TRBV6-4 and TRBJ1-3; maybe TRBD1 (6 bases). There are 14 residues in the CDR3. Germline loops: CDR1 MRHNA, CDR2 SNTAGT. V was shortened by 5 bases and J by 1 base, with 9 bases between the two germline ends. DNA for the CDR3: TGTGCCAGCAGTCCGGACAGATCTGGAAACACCATATATTTT. This translates into CASSPDRSGNTIYF.

The sample holds a few counts of this clone. The genes are TRBV13 and TRBJ1-1; TRBD1 matches 8 bases. Trimming took 5 bases from V and 10 from J; bases not matched to a gene: 3. From germline, CDR1 is PRHDT and CDR2 FYEKMQ (reference sequence). The CDR3 runs to 11 residues. The CDR3 coding sequence is TGTGCCAGCAGCCTTGGACAGGGAGCTTTCTTT. As protein: CASSLGQGAFF.

This clone was seen a few times. The chain uses TRBV2 and TRBJ2-1; TRBD2 aligns across 11 bases. The CDR3 is made up of 18 amino acids. Germline CDR1 and CDR2: SNHLY and FYNNEI. V gave up 4 bases and J gave up 3 bases; unmatched junction bases: 11. The CDR3, as DNA: TGTGCCAGCAGTGGATTCCTTAGACTAGCGGGAAACTACAATGAGCAGTTCTTC. Protein sequence: CASSGFLRLAGNYNEQFF.

The chain combines TRBV28 with TRBJ2-7, with 9 positions matching TRBD1. This CDR3 has 17 amino acids. Per germline, CDR1 MDHEN and CDR2 SYDVKM. V shed 6 bases and J 5 bases; nucleotides not matched to a gene: 17. The DNA of the CDR3 is TGTGCCAGCAGCCGGATGGTATCTTCCGGACAGGGGAACGAGCAGTACTTC. As protein: CASSRMVSSGQGNEQYF. Complete variable domain (other parts from reference TRBV28 and TRBJ2-7): DVKVTQSSRYLVKRTGEKVFLECVQDMDHENMFWYRQDPGLGLRLIYFSYDVKMKEKGDIPEGYSVSREKKERFSLILESASTNQTSMYLCASSRMVSSGQGNEQYFGPGTRLTVT.

The rearrangement links TRBV18 to TRBJ1-5, with TRBD1 matching 8 bases. J was trimmed by 6 bases and V by 6 bases; bases with no gene match: 7. The CDR3 is made up of 14 amino acids. Looked up from germline, CDR1 is KGHSH and CDR2 is LQKENI. The CDR3 sequence is CASSPDRGGQPQHF. CDR3 nucleotides: TGTGCCAGCTCGCCTGACAGGGGCGGTCAGCCCCAGCATTTT.

This clone was observed a handful of times. This chain links TRBV11-2 with TRBJ2-3; no firm D call. CDR3 size: 11 residues. V was trimmed by 2 bases and J by 8 bases, leaving 5 bases between them. Per the germline V gene, CDR1 is SGHAT and CDR2 is FQNNGV. This CDR3 reads CASSLTGTQYF. The CDR3 DNA is TGTGCCAGCAGCTTAACCGGTACGCAGTATTTT.

The genes are TRBV7-2 and TRBJ2-7; D may be TRBD2 (6 bases). The V gene lost 7 bases and the J gene lost 1 base, with 11 bases spanning the gap. Looked up from germline, CDR1 is SGHTA and CDR2 is FQGNSA. The CDR3 spans 13 residues. In DNA, the CDR3 is TGTGCCAGCACCCGGGACTGGTCCTACGAGCAGTACTTC. Protein product: CASTRDWSYEQYF.

This clone was recorded a few times. The chain joins TRBV6-5 to TRBJ2-7; TRBD2 might be the D (6 bases). This CDR3 has 14 residues. V was trimmed by 0 bases and J by 3 bases, leaving 9 bases between them. Per the germline V gene, CDR1 is MNHEY and CDR2 is SVGAGI. CDR3 DNA: TGTGCCAGCAGTTACTCTGCGGGGCGCTACGAGCAGTACTTC. Its protein product is CASSYSAGRYEQYF.

The chain has TRBV4-2 and TRBJ2-7; TRBD2 is a possible D gene (6 bases). Trimming shortened V by 1 base and J by 0 bases, and 13 bases separated the two germline ends. Looked up from germline, CDR1 is LGHNA and CDR2 is YNFKEQ. There are 16 residues in the CDR3. The CDR3 loop reads CASSQGAGTGSYEQYF. The DNA for the CDR3 is TGTGCCAGCAGCCAAGGCGCCGGGACTGGCTCCTACGAGCAGTACTTC.

This clone was seen a few times. Other DNA variants within this sample encode the same CDR3. The chain is built from TRBV10-3 and TRBJ2-1; D unresolved. With 0 bases removed from V and 0 bases from J, the gap between germline ends came to 6 bases. CDR3 size: 15 residues. Germline values: CDR1 ENHRY, CDR2 SYGVKD. The CDR3 reads CAISESGGSYNEQFF. In DNA form, the CDR3 reads TGTGCCATCAGTGAGTCAGGCGGCTCCTACAATGAGCAGTTCTTC.

The V call is TRBV27, the J call TRBJ2-3; 8 nucleotides agree with TRBD1. This CDR3 is built from 16 residues. CDR1 is MNHEY, CDR2 SMNVEV, per germline (reference sequence). With 3 bases clipped from V and 1 base from J, the junction kept 6 bases outside the gene matches. As DNA, the CDR3 is TGTGCCAGCAGTTTCCAGAAGACAGGGGGCACAGATACGCAGTATTTT. Residues: CASSFQKTGGTDTQYF.

This clone has only a few counts. This rearrangement joins TRBV5-4 to TRBJ2-5, with TRBD1 matching 8 bases. Germline loops: CDR1 SGHNT, CDR2 YYREEE (reference sequence). The CDR3 has 12 amino acids. The junction had 4 bases not matched to a gene; V was cut back by 10 bases and J by 2 bases. CDR3 coding DNA: TGTGCCTTTGGACAGGGTCAAGAGACCCAGTACTTC. It codes for CAFGQGQETQYF.

In its sample, this clone was seen a few times. V gene TRBV9 combines with J gene TRBJ1-2; no firm D call. This CDR3 has 12 residues. The germline V and J ends were trimmed by 0 bases and 10 bases, with 10 bases remaining between them. Looked up from germline, CDR1 is SGDLS and CDR2 is YYNGEE. As DNA, the CDR3 is TGTGCCAGCAGCGTAGACGGTCAGGACTACACCTTC. Protein sequence: CASSVDGQDYTF. The variable domain in full, with the rest retrieved from reference TRBV9 and TRBJ1-2, is DSGVTQTPKHLITATGQRVTLRCSPRSGDLSVYWYQQSLDQGLQFLIQYYNGEERAKGNILERFSAQQFPDLHSELNLSSLELGDSALYFCASSVDGQDYTFGSGTRLTVV.

The chain combines TRBV2 with TRBJ2-5; the match to TRBD2 covers 9 bases. Germline values: CDR1 SNHLY, CDR2 FYNNEI. The V and J ends lost 6 bases and 3 bases, in that order; junction bases with no gene match: 8. CDR3 size: 15 residues. CDR3 bases: TGTGCCAGCAGGTCCCAGACTAGCGGCGAAGAGACCCAGTACTTC. Its protein is CASRSQTSGEETQYF.

This clone was counted between two and nine times. The genes are TRBV28 and TRBJ1-2, with 8 bases that match TRBD1. The CDR3 consists of 16 residues. V was pared by 5 bases and J by 0 bases, with 8 bases of the junction left unmatched. Germline V lookup: CDR1 MDHEN, CDR2 SYDVKM. CDR3 sequence: CASSRTGIYSNYGYTF. The DNA of the CDR3 is TGTGCCAGCAGTCGGACAGGGATCTATTCTAACTATGGCTACACCTTC.

This clone was detected a few times. V is TRBV9 and J is TRBJ1-6; D uncertain. The CDR3 runs to 15 residues. Germline lookup yields CDR1 SGDLS and CDR2 YYNGEE. V was shortened by 4 bases and J by 7 bases, with 15 bases between the two germline ends. This CDR3 is CASSPRSGWNSPLHF. The CDR3 DNA reads as TGTGCCAGCAGCCCCAGGAGCGGGTGGAATTCACCCCTCCACTTT.

In this sample, this clone turned up a few times. The chain combines TRBV27 with TRBJ2-5; 9 bases align to TRBD1. CDR3 length equals 16 residues. Trimming at V came to 6 bases and at J to 5 bases, leaving 13 bases not matched to a gene. Germline CDR1 is MNHEY and CDR2 is SMNVEV (reference sequence). The chain's CDR3 is CASRALGQGAWETQYF. The DNA for the CDR3 is TGTGCCAGCAGGGCCCTGGGACAGGGCGCATGGGAGACCCAGTACTTC.

The table lists this clone with a few counts. This chain links TRBV6-5 with TRBJ2-3; 9 bases agree with TRBD1. Germline CDR1 is MNHEY and CDR2 is SVGAGI. The J segment lost 4 bases and the V segment lost 8 bases, leaving 4 bases of the junction unmatched. The CDR3 consists of 13 residues. This CDR3 reads CASSTGGSDTQYF. The CDR3 DNA reads as TGTGCCAGCTCGACAGGGGGATCAGATACGCAGTATTTT.

This clone was seen only a few times. This chain links TRBV13 with TRBJ2-1, with 9 nucleotides matching TRBD1. V shed 5 bases, J shed 2 bases, and the junction held 19 bases outside the gene matches. The germline gives CDR1 PRHDT, CDR2 FYEKMQ (reference sequence). The CDR3 length is 20 residues. The CDR3 here is CASSHSPGQGRGGPYNEQFF. The CDR3 coding sequence is TGTGCCAGCAGCCACTCCCCGGGACAGGGTAGGGGGGGCCCCTACAATGAGCAGTTCTTC.

This clone has only a few counts. The chain uses TRBV7-2 and TRBJ2-7; D unresolved. V lost 4 bases to trimming and J lost 0 bases, with 7 bases between them. This CDR3 is 13 amino acids long. Germline V gene sequence: CDR1 SGHTA, CDR2 FQGNSA. CDR3 amino acids: CASSSTSSYEQYF. For the CDR3, the DNA is TGTGCCAGCAGCTCAACGAGCTCCTACGAGCAGTACTTC. The complete variable domain, with remaining parts taken from reference TRBV7-2 and TRBJ2-7, reads GAGVSQSPSNKVTEKGKDVELRCDPISGHTALYWYRQSLGQGLEFLIYFQGNSAPDKSGLPSDRFSAERTGGSVSTLTIQRTQQEDSAVYLCASSSTSSYEQYFGPGTRLTVT.